The source of this T cell receptor (beta chain) is a study of T cells in Graves' hyperthyroidism and ophthalmopathy. Findings and limits, study-wide: The model anticipated ophthalmopathy a median approximately six months pre-onset.

On this clonotype: The antigen is not known. One junction end does not reproduce the germline sequence, and a read error may be involved.

Researchers amplified the TCR beta CDR3 regions from RNA transcripts. The HTBI set primed first-round TCR CDR3 RT-PCR. Using its own MiXCR run on the multiplex PCR reads, TCRdb lists one record per CDR3 protein. Of about 350,000 distinct CDR3 sequences in the sample, 15% to 20% were seen once. Patients were excluded for uncontrolled infection, other autoimmune disease, pregnancy or lactation. This CDR3 contains 15 residues. Germline-derived CDR1 and CDR2 are MNHEY and SVGEGT. The V gene is TRBV6-2 or TRBV6-3, the J gene TRBJ2-7, with 7 positions matching TRBD1. Material: blood. This clonotype was obtained from a woman aged 35 to 49 with Graves' ophthalmopathy. CDR3: CASSYSRDSTYQQYF. The CDR3 DNA follows: TGTGCCAGCAGTTACTCCCGGGACAGTACCTACCAGCAGTACTTC.